This T cell receptor (beta chain) was captured by sequencing in a study of PD-1 blockade in classical Hodgkin lymphoma. Study-level points and caveats: Patients newly diagnosed and complete responders had comparable baseline diversity. Newly diagnosed patients reportedly had lower baseline TCR diversity than healthy donors. CD4+ but not CD8+ TCR diversity rose significantly by C4D1.

Documented time point: cycle 4 day 1 (C4D1), after 6 weeks of nivolumab. Autologous stem cell transplantation was followed by relapse in every patient, and brentuximab vedotin exposure varied. Trimming cost V 0 bases and J 4 bases; bases outside gene matches: 10. The CDR3 totals 16 residues. The germline V gene encodes CDR1 SGHRS and CDR2 YFSETQ. A word on this clone: Its target is unknown.

Method: immunoSEQ multiplex PCR; TCRdb's copy keeps in-frame clones and lacks some. There are 99,000 or so clones in the sample; around 90% occur only once, and under 20% lies in the top ten. This specimen was peripheral blood mononuclear cells (PBMCs), taken before the fourth cycle of nivolumab. This TCR was sampled from a human donor with classical Hodgkin lymphoma. The chain combines TRBV5-1 with TRBJ2-7; TRBD1 aligns across 7 bases. The CDR3 region has the DNA TGCGCCAGCAGCTTGGGTGGGGTGGACAGGATTTACGAGCAGTACTTC. It encodes CASSLGGVDRIYEQYF.